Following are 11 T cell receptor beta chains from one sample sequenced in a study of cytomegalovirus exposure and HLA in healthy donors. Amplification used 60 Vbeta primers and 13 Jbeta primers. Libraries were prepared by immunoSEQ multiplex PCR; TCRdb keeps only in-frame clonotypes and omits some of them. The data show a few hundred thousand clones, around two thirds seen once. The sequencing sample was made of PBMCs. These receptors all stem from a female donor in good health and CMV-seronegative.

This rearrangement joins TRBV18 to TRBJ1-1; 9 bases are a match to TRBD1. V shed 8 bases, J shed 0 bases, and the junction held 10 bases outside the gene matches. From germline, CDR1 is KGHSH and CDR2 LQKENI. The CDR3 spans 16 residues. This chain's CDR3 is CASPPEQGAVNTEAFF. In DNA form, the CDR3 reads TGTGCCAGCCCTCCTGAACAGGGGGCGGTGAACACTGAAGCTTTCTTT.

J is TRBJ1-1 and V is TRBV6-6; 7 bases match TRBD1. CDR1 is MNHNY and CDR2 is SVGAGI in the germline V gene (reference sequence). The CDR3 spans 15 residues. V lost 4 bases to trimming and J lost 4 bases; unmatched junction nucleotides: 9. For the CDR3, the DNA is TGTGCCAGCAGTTTGGGCAGGGGGGATAGCACTGAAGCTTTCTTT. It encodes CASSLGRGDSTEAFF.

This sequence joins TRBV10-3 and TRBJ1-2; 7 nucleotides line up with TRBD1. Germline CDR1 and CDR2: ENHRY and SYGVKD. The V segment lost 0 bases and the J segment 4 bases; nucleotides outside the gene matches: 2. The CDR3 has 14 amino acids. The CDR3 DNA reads TGTGCCATCAGTGAGTCGAGGGACAGCTATGGCTACACCTTC. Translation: CAISESRDSYGYTF.

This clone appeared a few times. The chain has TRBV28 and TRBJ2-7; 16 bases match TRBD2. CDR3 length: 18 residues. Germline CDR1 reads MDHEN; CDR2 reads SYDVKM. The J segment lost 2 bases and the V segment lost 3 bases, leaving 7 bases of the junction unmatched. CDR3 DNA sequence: TGTGCCAGCAGTTTCCCGGGACTAGCGGGAGGGCCTACCTACGAGCAGTACTTC. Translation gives CASSFPGLAGGPTYEQYF.

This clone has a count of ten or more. The CDR3 sequence is CASSFGLGYEQYF. CDR3 nucleotide sequence: TGCGCCAGCAGCTTCGGACTGGGCTACGAGCAGTACTTC. The V and J genes are TRBV5-1 and TRBJ2-7, with a weak D call TRBD2 (5 bases). V lost 2 bases and J lost 3, with 9 bases in between. The CDR3 is made up of 13 amino acids. The germline gives CDR1 SGHRS, CDR2 YFSETQ.

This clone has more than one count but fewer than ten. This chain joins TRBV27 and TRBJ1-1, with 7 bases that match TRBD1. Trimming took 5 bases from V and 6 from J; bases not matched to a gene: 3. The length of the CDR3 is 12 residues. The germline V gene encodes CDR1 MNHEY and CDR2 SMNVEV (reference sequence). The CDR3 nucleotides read TGTGCCAGCAGTCTCACAGGGGCTGAAGCTTTCTTT. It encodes CASSLTGAEAFF.

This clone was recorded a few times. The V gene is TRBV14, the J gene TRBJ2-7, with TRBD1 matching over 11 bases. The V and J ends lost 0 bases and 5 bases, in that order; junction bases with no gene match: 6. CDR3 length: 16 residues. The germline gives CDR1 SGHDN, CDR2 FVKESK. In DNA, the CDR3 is TGTGCCAGCAGCCAAGAGTACGGACAGGGGGCTGACGAGCAGTACTTC. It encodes CASSQEYGQGADEQYF.

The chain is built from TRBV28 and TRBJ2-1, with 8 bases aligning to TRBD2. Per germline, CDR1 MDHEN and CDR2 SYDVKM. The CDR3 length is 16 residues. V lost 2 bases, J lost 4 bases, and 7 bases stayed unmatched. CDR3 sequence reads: CASSLDTSGAYNEQFF. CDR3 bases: TGTGCCAGCAGTTTAGACACTAGCGGAGCGTACAATGAGCAGTTCTTC. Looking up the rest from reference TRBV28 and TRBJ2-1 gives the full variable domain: DVKVTQSSRYLVKRTGEKVFLECVQDMDHENMFWYRQDPGLGLRLIYFSYDVKMKEKGDIPEGYSVSREKKERFSLILESASTNQTSMYLCASSLDTSGAYNEQFFGPGTRLTVL.

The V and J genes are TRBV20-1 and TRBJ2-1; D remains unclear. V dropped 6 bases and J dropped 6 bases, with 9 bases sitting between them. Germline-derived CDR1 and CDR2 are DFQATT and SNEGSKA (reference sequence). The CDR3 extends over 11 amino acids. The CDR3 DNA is TGCAGTGCCCTTCGAGGCAATGAGCAGTTCTTC. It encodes CSALRGNEQFF.

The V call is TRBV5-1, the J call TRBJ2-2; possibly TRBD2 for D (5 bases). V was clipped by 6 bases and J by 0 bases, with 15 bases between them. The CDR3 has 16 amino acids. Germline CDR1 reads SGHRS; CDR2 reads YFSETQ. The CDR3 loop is CASKDRPGSNTGELFF. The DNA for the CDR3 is TGCGCCAGCAAAGACCGGCCGGGATCGAACACCGGGGAGCTGTTTTTT. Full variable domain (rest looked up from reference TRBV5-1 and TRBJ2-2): KAGVTQTPRYLIKTRGQQVTLSCSPISGHRSVSWYQQTPGQGLQFLFEYFSETQRNKGNFPGRFSGRQFSNSRSEMNVSTLELGDSALYLCASKDRPGSNTGELFFGEGSRLTVL.

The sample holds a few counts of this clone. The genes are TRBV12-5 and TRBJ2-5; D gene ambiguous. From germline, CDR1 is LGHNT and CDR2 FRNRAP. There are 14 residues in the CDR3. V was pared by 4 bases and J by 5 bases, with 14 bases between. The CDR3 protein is CASGSGLADETQYF. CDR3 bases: TGTGCTAGTGGTTCCGGGTTAGCCGATGAGACCCAGTACTTC.